A single sample gave rise to the 25 T cell receptor beta chains below, sequenced in a study of PD-1 blockade in mismatch repair-deficient tumors. Clones were read by immunoSEQ multiplex PCR, and TCRdb kept only the in-frame ones, dropping some. The table has about 16,000 clones, around 82% seen once; the top ten hold 17%. The sequencing here drew on PBMCs, taken before pembrolizumab treatment. Receptors originate from an adult with mismatch repair-deficient cancer.

The chain couples TRBV6-5 to TRBJ2-2; 12 positions agree with TRBD1. CDR3 length equals 15 residues. V was clipped by 7 bases and J by 6 bases; unmatched bases: 6. CDR1 and CDR2 (germline): MNHEY, SVGAGI. CDR3 nucleotides: TGTGCCAGCAAAACCGGGACAGGGGGCGCCGGGGAGCTGTTTTTT. Translated, it gives CASKTGTGGAGELFF.

V and J are TRBV18 and TRBJ2-1; 8 bases match TRBD1. With 3 bases clipped from V and 7 bases from J, the junction kept 11 bases outside the gene matches. The CDR3 totals 16 residues. Germline V gene lookup returns CDR1 KGHSH and CDR2 LQKENI. In DNA, the CDR3 is TGTGCCAGCTCACCGGACCCTGGACAGGGCGGGAATGAGCAGTTCTTC. It translates to CASSPDPGQGGNEQFF.

The CDR3 DNA follows: TGTGCCAGCAGTGACTCGACTAGCACAGATACGCAGTATTTT. This gives the protein CASSDSTSTDTQYF. The chain combines TRBV6-4 with TRBJ2-3; D remains unclear. The V gene lost 0 bases and the J gene lost 0 bases, with 4 bases spanning the gap. This CDR3 region has 14 residues. The germline V gene encodes CDR1 MRHNA and CDR2 SNTAGT.

V usage is TRBV5-3 and J usage is TRBJ2-6, with a weak D call TRBD1 (6 bases). TRBV5-3 is noted as an ORF with a role that remains uncertain. V lost 4 bases and J lost 0, with 29 bases in between. CDR3 size: 22 residues. The CDR3 bases are TGTGCCAGAAGCCGCCGGGACATGGCCCCTTACCACCCGTACTCTGGGGCCAACGTCCTGACTTTC. Translating it yields CARSRRDMAPYHPYSGANVLTF.

V gene TRBV9 combines with J gene TRBJ2-3, with 10 bases aligning to TRBD2. The CDR3 spans 17 residues. From germline, CDR1 is SGDLS and CDR2 YYNGEE. The V segment lost 0 bases and the J segment 3 bases; nucleotides outside the gene matches: 7. The CDR3 DNA reads TGTGCCAGCAGCGTAGAAGCGGGAGGGCGGTGGACAGATACGCAGTATTTT. Encoded protein: CASSVEAGGRWTDTQYF. The whole variable domain, filled in from reference TRBV9 and TRBJ2-3, reads DSGVTQTPKHLITATGQRVTLRCSPRSGDLSVYWYQQSLDQGLQFLIQYYNGEERAKGNILERFSAQQFPDLHSELNLSSLELGDSALYFCASSVEAGGRWTDTQYFGPGTRLTVL.

The CDR3 loop is CATSRKDRGLEKLFF. The DNA for the CDR3 is TGTGCCACCAGCAGAAAGGACAGGGGGCTTGAAAAACTGTTTTTT. This chain connects TRBV15 to TRBJ1-4; TRBD1 aligns across 11 bases. Per the germline V gene, CDR1 is LNHNV and CDR2 is YYDKDF (reference sequence). The CDR3 is 15 amino acids. V lost 2 bases to trimming and J lost 7 bases; unmatched junction nucleotides: 3.

The J gene is TRBJ2-1, the V gene TRBV6-1, with TRBD2 matching 13 bases. V was pared by 6 bases and J by 12 bases, with 11 bases of the junction left unmatched. The germline V gene encodes CDR1 MNHNS and CDR2 SASEGT. This CDR3 contains 15 residues. The CDR3 protein is CASRPTSGRIFLQFF. CDR3 bases: TGTGCCAGCAGGCCGACTAGCGGGAGGATTTTTTTGCAGTTCTTC.

The rearrangement joins TRBV6-5 to TRBJ2-3, with D maybe TRBD2 (5 bases). V was clipped by 4 bases and J by 6 bases, with 17 bases between them. Germline V gene data show CDR1 as MNHEY and CDR2 as SVGAGI. The CDR3 spans 15 residues. The CDR3 sequence: CASSWSEVHGDTQYF. CDR3 DNA sequence: TGTGCCAGCAGTTGGTCGGAGGTTCACGGGGATACGCAGTATTTT.

The rearrangement links TRBV9 to TRBJ2-3, with TRBD1 matching 7 bases. The length of the CDR3 is 15 residues. V gave up 3 bases and J gave up 0 bases; unmatched junction bases: 4. The germline V gene has CDR1 SGDLS and CDR2 YYNGEE. This CDR3 reads CASSGGTASTDTQYF. The CDR3, as DNA: TGTGCCAGCAGCGGAGGGACAGCTAGCACAGATACGCAGTATTTT.

This clone occurred a few times. The CDR3 region is CASSYPGQGGNEQFF. The CDR3 coding sequence is TGTGCCAGCAGTTACCCAGGACAGGGGGGCAATGAGCAGTTCTTC. The genes are TRBV6-6 and TRBJ2-1, with 10 bases lining up with TRBD1. The CDR3 is made up of 15 amino acids. Germline lookup yields CDR1 MNHNY and CDR2 SVGAGI (reference sequence). The V segment lost 2 bases and the J segment 6 bases; nucleotides outside the gene matches: 4.

Here the CDR3 DNA reads TGTGCCAGTAGATTAACTAGCGGGAGTGGTTACGAGCAGTACTTC. Its protein product is CASRLTSGSGYEQYF. This chain joins TRBV19 and TRBJ2-7, with TRBD2 matching over 11 bases. V lost 6 bases and J lost 4; bases outside the gene matches: 8. Germline CDR1 is LNHDA and CDR2 is SQIVND (reference sequence). The length of the CDR3 is 15 residues.

The chain couples TRBV6-1 to TRBJ2-7; D might be TRBD1 (6 bases). Germline CDR1 is MNHNS and CDR2 is SASEGT. The CDR3 covers 13 residues. With 6 bases removed from V and 0 bases from J, the gap between germline ends came to 9 bases. For the CDR3, the DNA is TGTGCCAGCAGAGAGGGACACTCCTACGAGCAGTACTTC. Amino acids: CASREGHSYEQYF.

This chain links TRBV19 with TRBJ2-7; 7 bases map to TRBD1. Germline lookup yields CDR1 LNHDA and CDR2 SQIVND (reference sequence). CDR3 length: 15 amino acids. With 3 bases clipped from V and 5 bases from J, the junction kept 10 bases outside the gene matches. CDR3 residues: CASSIGQARGNEQYF. In DNA form, the CDR3 reads TGTGCCAGTAGTATCGGACAGGCCAGAGGGAACGAGCAGTACTTC.

The CDR3 nucleotides read TGTGCCAGCAGCCCCTGGGGGGGTTCCTATGGCTACACCTTC. The encoded protein is CASSPWGGSYGYTF. The V gene is TRBV7-9, the J gene TRBJ1-2; weak D call: TRBD1 (5 bases). CDR1 is SEHNR, CDR2 FQNEAQ, per germline (reference sequence). The V gene lost 5 bases and the J gene lost 4 bases, with 14 bases spanning the gap. CDR3 length: 14 amino acids.

This chain links TRBV4-1 with TRBJ2-1; D might be TRBD2 (6 bases). V lost 6 bases to trimming and J lost 8 bases, with 23 bases between them. The CDR3 length is 16 residues. Germline CDR1 and CDR2: MGHRA and YSYEKL. The CDR3 sequence is CASRQPGRGAGYEQFF. For the CDR3, the DNA is TGCGCCAGCAGGCAGCCAGGGCGGGGCGCGGGGTATGAGCAGTTCTTC.

The chain employs TRBV12-5 and TRBJ2-7; D gene uncertain. Trimming removed 1 base at V and 2 bases at J, with 9 bases between. CDR1 LGHNT and CDR2 FRNRAP come from the germline V gene. The CDR3 has 14 amino acids. DNA of the CDR3: TGTGCTAGTGGTTTGGGGTTGGGCACCTACGAGCAGTACTTC. Protein: CASGLGLGTYEQYF.

The V call is TRBV6-6, the J call TRBJ2-7, with D unclear. Germline lookup yields CDR1 MNHNY and CDR2 SVGAGI (reference sequence). The V end was cut by 0 bases, the J end by 9 bases, with 12 bases between. This CDR3 region has 13 residues. In DNA, the CDR3 is TGTGCCAGCAGTTACTCAAACATGGGCTGGCAGTACTTC. This codes for CASSYSNMGWQYF.

The count of this clone is one. The identical CDR3 is also encoded by other nucleotide sequences in the sample. V is TRBV6-1 and J is TRBJ2-6; possibly TRBD1 for D (5 bases). The CDR3 consists of 15 residues. V was shortened by 1 base and J by 4 bases, with 8 bases between the two germline ends. Germline V gives CDR1 MNHNS, CDR2 SASEGT. The CDR3 loop reads CASSEGGSGANVLTF. As DNA, the CDR3 is TGTGCCAGCAGTGAAGGGGGCTCCGGGGCCAACGTCCTGACTTTC.

The sample holds one count of this clone. DNA for the CDR3: TGTGCCAGCAGCAAAACCAATAGGAAACAGGACGATCTCTACGAGCAGTACTTC. It translates to CASSKTNRKQDDLYEQYF. The chain couples TRBV21-1 to TRBJ2-7; the table's TRBD1 call for D was not verified on the DNA. TRBV21-1 is a documented pseudogene. This CDR3 is 18 amino acids long.

The rearrangement links TRBV28 to TRBJ2-3, with a tentative D call TRBD2 (6 bases). This CDR3 contains 13 residues. CDR1 MDHEN and CDR2 SYDVKM come from the germline V gene. V gave up 7 bases and J gave up 1 base, with 9 bases separating them. Written as DNA, the CDR3 is TGTGCCAGCACCGGCGGGGGCACAGATACGCAGTATTTT. Protein: CASTGGGTDTQYF.

The rearrangement joins TRBV4-2 to TRBJ1-2, with D possibly matching TRBD1 (5 bases). V dropped 4 bases and J dropped 6 bases, with 12 bases sitting between them. CDR1 is LGHNA and CDR2 is YNFKEQ in the germline V gene. The CDR3 loop spans 13 amino acids. Here the CDR3 reads CASSRGETDGYTF. CDR3 DNA sequence: TGTGCCAGCAGCCGGGGGGAGACGGATGGCTACACCTTC.

This clone was picked up a small number of times. The chain carries TRBV9 and TRBJ2-1, with D perhaps TRBD1 (6 bases). Germline loops: CDR1 SGDLS, CDR2 YYNGEE. The length of the CDR3 is 15 residues. V lost 2 bases and J 9 bases, leaving 18 bases between the germline ends. The CDR3 loop is CASSVSPNREVEQFF. DNA for the CDR3: TGTGCCAGCAGCGTGTCCCCGAACAGGGAAGTTGAGCAGTTCTTC. The full variable domain, completed using reference TRBV9 and TRBJ2-1, is DSGVTQTPKHLITATGQRVTLRCSPRSGDLSVYWYQQSLDQGLQFLIQYYNGEERAKGNILERFSAQQFPDLHSELNLSSLELGDSALYFCASSVSPNREVEQFFGPGTRLTVL.

The rearrangement joins TRBV5-1 to TRBJ2-3, with D perhaps matching TRBD1 (6 bases). V shed 0 bases and J shed 4 bases, with 9 bases lying between them. Germline-derived CDR1 and CDR2 are SGHRS and YFSETQ. The CDR3 extends over 14 amino acids. The CDR3 loop reads CASSLAQGSDTQYF. The CDR3 nucleotides read TGCGCCAGCAGCTTGGCGCAGGGGTCAGATACGCAGTATTTT.

The chain recombines TRBV27 with TRBJ1-4; D is possibly TRBD1 (6 bases). There are 14 residues in the CDR3. Germline V gene lookup returns CDR1 MNHEY and CDR2 SMNVEV (reference sequence). V was trimmed by 5 bases and J by 2 bases, leaving 9 bases between them. CDR3 in DNA: TGTGCCAGCAGTCAAGGGGGGACTAATGAAAAACTGTTTTTT. It specifies CASSQGGTNEKLFF.

This chain uses TRBV6-5 with TRBJ2-5; 10 nucleotides agree with TRBD1. V dropped 7 bases and J dropped 6; count of bases not matched to a gene: 11. CDR3 size: 15 residues. In germline, CDR1 is MNHEY, CDR2 SVGAGI. The CDR3 spells CASTRKPGQGKTQYF. CDR3 sequence (DNA): TGTGCCAGCACCCGGAAACCGGGACAGGGGAAGACCCAGTACTTC.